Shown below are 3 T cell receptor beta chains from a single sample sequenced in a study of OX40 agonist ivuxolimab in advanced cancers. The table came from immunoSEQ multiplex PCR; TCRdb's copy has only in-frame clones and leaves some out. The table shows tens of thousands of clones, with around nine tenths occurring only once. This material consisted of CD4+ or CD8+ T cells sorted from blood, taken in a trial of the OX40 agonist ivuxolimab. The receptor set was obtained from an adult with an advanced solid tumor such as melanoma, head and neck, liver or kidney cancer.

The chain combines TRBV7-9 with TRBJ2-5; D is unresolved. Germline V CDR1 and CDR2: SEHNR, FQNEAQ (reference sequence). Trimming removed 5 bases from V and 14 bases from J, with 18 bases in between. The CDR3 extends over 12 amino acids. DNA of the CDR3: TGTGCCAGCAGCGATCTCGACCCCGTTGTATACTTC. It codes for CASSDLDPVVYF.

This clone was seen just once. The chain is built from TRBV10-3 and TRBJ1-1; D uncertain. CDR3 size: 13 residues. The germline V gene has CDR1 ENHRY and CDR2 SYGVKD. V was pared by 6 bases and J by 0 bases, with 8 bases between. CDR3 nucleotides: TGTGCCATCAGGGCGGATTTGAACACTGAAGCTTTCTTT. It encodes CAIRADLNTEAFF.

V gene TRBV23-1 combines with J gene TRBJ1-1; D not certain. TRBV23-1 is given ORF status, its function remaining uncertain. Trimming removed 10 bases from V and 5 bases from J, with 11 bases in between. The CDR3 extends over 11 amino acids. CDR3 loop: CATDLDTEAFF. The CDR3 DNA reads TGCGCCACCGACCTCGATACTGAAGCTTTCTTT.